The 12 T cell receptor beta chains reported below all come from one sample, sequenced in a study of T cell responses to AZD1222 COVID-19 vaccine. Assay used: immunoSEQ multiplex PCR; TCRdb lists only in-frame clones, some missing. The sample lists 70,000 or so clones; around 86% were seen once. Specimen: peripheral blood, collected on day 0 of AZD1222 vaccination. These receptors were collected from an adult in good health.

V and J are TRBV6-5 and TRBJ1-2, with a weak D call TRBD1 (5 bases). The CDR3 contains 15 residues. CDR1 is MNHEY, CDR2 SVGAGI, per germline. V lost 0 bases and J lost 3, with 11 bases in between. This CDR3 is CASSYSMTADYGYTF. CDR3 sequence (DNA): TGTGCCAGCAGTTACTCGATGACAGCAGACTATGGCTACACCTTC.

The CDR3 coding sequence is TGTGCCAGCACCCACCCGGGACAAAGGGAGACCCAGTACTTC. This encodes CASTHPGQRETQYF. This chain joins TRBV5-6 and TRBJ2-7; tentatively, D is TRBD1 (6 bases). The DNA end favors TRBJ2-5, so the J call may be wrong. CDR1 SGHDT and CDR2 YYEEEE come from the germline V gene. This CDR3 spans 14 amino acids.

The genes are TRBV2 and TRBJ2-7; D is unresolved. The CDR3 is 14 residues long. V lost 7 bases to trimming and J lost 5 bases, with 18 bases between them. Per germline, CDR1 SNHLY and CDR2 FYNNEI. CDR3 loop: CASMVISGSHEQYF. The CDR3 bases are TGTGCCAGCATGGTGATTTCGGGTAGCCACGAGCAGTACTTC.

The rearrangement joins TRBV30 to TRBJ1-1; no definite D call. Trimming cost V 3 bases and J 10 bases, with 12 bases left between them. The CDR3 has 11 amino acids. The germline V gene has CDR1 GTSNPN and CDR2 SVGIG (reference sequence). The CDR3 DNA is TGTGCCTGGAGCCAGGATTCTGTAGCTTTCTTT. Its protein is CAWSQDSVAFF.

CDR3 bases: TGTGCCAGCAGCTTGAGGACAGGGGGCAACTATGGCTACACCTTC. This codes for CASSLRTGGNYGYTF. V usage is TRBV13 and J usage is TRBJ1-2; 11 bases map to TRBD1. With V trimmed by 3 bases and J by 2 bases, 2 bases remained unmatched. This CDR3 contains 15 residues. Per the germline V gene, CDR1 is PRHDT and CDR2 is FYEKMQ (reference sequence).

The V gene is TRBV7-2, the J gene TRBJ2-1, with D unclear. Trimming cost V 3 bases and J 9 bases, with 6 bases left between them. The CDR3 totals 11 residues. The germline CDR1 and CDR2 sequences are SGHTA and FQGNSA. CDR3 loop: CASSLDPEQFF. As DNA, the CDR3 is TGTGCCAGCAGCTTGGATCCTGAGCAGTTCTTC.

V usage is TRBV5-1 and J usage is TRBJ1-4; possible D gene TRBD1, 5 bases. This CDR3 spans 14 amino acids. Germline V lookup: CDR1 SGHRS, CDR2 YFSETQ. V lost 2 bases and J lost 3, with 8 bases in between. The CDR3 sequence: CASSFGAANEKLFF. In DNA form, the CDR3 reads TGCGCCAGCAGCTTTGGGGCGGCTAATGAAAAACTGTTTTTT.

The chain links TRBV4-2 to TRBJ1-6; TRBD1 matches 10 bases. CDR1 LGHNA and CDR2 YNFKEQ come from the germline V gene. The CDR3 contains 15 residues. The J segment lost 10 bases and the V segment lost 6 bases, leaving 9 bases of the junction unmatched. The CDR3 DNA reads as TGTGCCAGCAGTTCCGGGACAGGGGAGAAATCACCCCTCCACTTT. Translation gives CASSSGTGEKSPLHF.

The chain is built from TRBV19 and TRBJ1-1, with D perhaps TRBD1 (5 bases). In germline, CDR1 is LNHDA, CDR2 SQIVND (reference sequence). This CDR3 region has 14 residues. V was trimmed by 3 bases and J by 3 bases, leaving 11 bases between them. The CDR3 DNA sequence: TGTGCCAGTAGTATCGGCAGGGTTTACACTGAAGCTTTCTTT. Protein sequence: CASSIGRVYTEAFF.

This clone has just one count. This chain connects TRBV7-2 to TRBJ1-5, with a possible D match to TRBD1 (6 bases). The CDR3 spans 15 residues. Germline loops: CDR1 SGHTA, CDR2 FQGNSA. Trimming shortened V by 2 bases and J by 9 bases, and 17 bases separated the two germline ends. The CDR3, as DNA: TGTGCCAGCAGCTTAAGGGGGTTCCCAGAGTCGCCCCAGCATTTT. Translation: CASSLRGFPESPQHF.

The genes are TRBV18 and TRBJ2-7, with D unresolved. Trimming shortened V by 0 bases and J by 0 bases, and 6 bases separated the two germline ends. Germline V CDR1 and CDR2: KGHSH, LQKENI. This CDR3 spans 14 amino acids. CDR3 amino acids: CASSPPENSYEQYF. DNA of the CDR3: TGTGCCAGCTCACCACCGGAAAACTCCTACGAGCAGTACTTC. Together with reference TRBV18 and TRBJ2-7, the CDR3 gives the full variable domain: NAGVMQNPRHLVRRRGQEARLRCSPMKGHSHVYWYRQLPEEGLKFMVYLQKENIIDESGMPKERFSAEFPKEGPSILRIQQVVRGDSAAYFCASSPPENSYEQYFGPGTRLTVT.

This clone was seen a few times. The chain uses TRBV10-1 and TRBJ2-2; D unclear. This CDR3 is 13 amino acids long. Trimming left V 2 bases short and J 6 bases short, with 7 bases between. Germline CDR1 WNHNN, CDR2 SYGVQD (reference sequence). CDR3 residues: CASSELLPGELFF. The CDR3 DNA sequence: TGCGCCAGCAGTGAGCTCCTTCCCGGGGAGCTGTTTTTT.